The following is a T cell receptor (beta chain) sequence with its context. Its target is unknown. A junction boundary mismatches the germline segment, possibly from a read error. CDR1 and CDR2 (germline): MNHEY, SMNVEV (reference sequence). CDR3 length: 14 residues. Nobody among the patients had been given any treatment before thyroid surgery. The sample originates from a study of metastatic and nonmetastatic thyroid tumors. Study as a whole: The study looked at repertoires side by side in blood and in tumor or nodule tissue from malignant and benign thyroid patients.

TCRdb re-called the PCR reads through MiXCR. This sample carries tens of thousands of clones, about 3.9% of them seen once, and the ten largest clones take roughly 21%. Study observations and caveats: Malignant thyroid tumors reportedly had TCR beta diversity that was significantly higher than in benign nodules, in blood and tumor.

The clonotype originates from a female donor with papillary thyroid cancer or a benign thyroid nodule (not recorded which). Some clones in this sample may be carry-over from other donors' samples. This chain uses TRBV27 with TRBJ1-5; 8 bases line up with TRBD1. The specimen sequenced was blood. The chain's CDR3 is CASSFGQGNHPQHF. For the CDR3, the DNA is TGTGCCAGCAGTTTTGGACAGGGCAATCATCCCCAGCATTTT.